The 25 T cell receptor beta chains listed next were all sequenced from one sample in a study of OX40 agonist ivuxolimab in advanced cancers. TCRdb keeps only in-frame clones here, not all; method: immunoSEQ multiplex PCR. The sample records about 75,000 clones, around 83% being singletons. This specimen consisted of CD4+ or CD8+ T cells sorted from blood, obtained in a trial of the OX40 agonist ivuxolimab. The receptor source for this set is an adult with an advanced solid tumor such as melanoma, head and neck, liver or kidney cancer.

The J gene is TRBJ2-7, the V gene TRBV5-1, with D maybe TRBD2 (5 bases). V lost 2 bases, J lost 0 bases, and 9 bases lay in between. The CDR3 is 14 residues long. Germline assignment: CDR1 SGHRS and CDR2 YFSETQ. The CDR3 DNA reads TGCGCCAGCAGCTTTAGTGGGAGCTCCTACGAGCAGTACTTC. It yields the protein CASSFSGSSYEQYF.

The chain recombines TRBV7-2 with TRBJ2-7, with D unresolved. The CDR3 extends over 14 amino acids. V was shortened by 2 bases and J by 3 bases, with 11 bases between the two germline ends. The germline V gene has CDR1 SGHTA and CDR2 FQGNSA. For the CDR3, the DNA is TGTGCCAGCAGCTTATATAGCCCCCGCTACGAGCAGTACTTC. It specifies CASSLYSPRYEQYF.

V and J are TRBV5-1 and TRBJ2-7; D uncertain. This CDR3 contains 14 residues. Trimming left V 4 bases short and J 5 bases short, with 16 bases between. Per the germline V gene, CDR1 is SGHRS and CDR2 is YFSETQ. The CDR3 DNA reads TGCGCCAGCAGCATGGGGTCCCTGGGTAACGAGCAGTACTTC. This translates into CASSMGSLGNEQYF.

The rearrangement uses TRBV6-1 and TRBJ2-7; no firm D call. This CDR3 comprises 13 residues. Trimming shortened V by 4 bases and J by 5 bases, and 12 bases separated the two germline ends. Germline lookup yields CDR1 MNHNS and CDR2 SASEGT. CDR3 region: CASSASRNHEQYF. The CDR3 DNA reads as TGTGCCAGCAGTGCCAGCCGGAACCACGAGCAGTACTTC.

This chain connects TRBV4-1 to TRBJ1-2; D unclear. V was shortened by 0 bases and J by 4 bases, with 12 bases between the two germline ends. The CDR3 is 15 residues long. Looked up from germline, CDR1 is MGHRA and CDR2 is YSYEKL. In DNA, the CDR3 is TGCGCCAGCAGCCAAGATAGTTCCGGGTTCTATGGCTACACCTTC. It yields the protein CASSQDSSGFYGYTF.

This clone came up once. V and J are TRBV7-9 and TRBJ1-2; D is perhaps TRBD1 (5 bases). V shed 1 base and J shed 8 bases, with 14 bases lying between them. Germline values: CDR1 SEHNR, CDR2 FQNEAQ (reference sequence). This CDR3 contains 14 residues. The CDR3 bases are TGTGCCAGCAGCTTAGTTGGTCAGGGCGAAGGCTACACCTTC. It codes for CASSLVGQGEGYTF.

The V gene is TRBV6-4, the J gene TRBJ1-5; D is undetermined. V gave up 10 bases and J gave up 2 bases, with 12 bases separating them. CDR3 length: 13 amino acids. CDR1 is MRHNA and CDR2 is SNTAGT in the germline V gene. The CDR3 DNA reads TGTGCCAAACGACCAGAGCGCAATCAGCCCCAGCATTTT. Translation: CAKRPERNQPQHF.

This clone occurred once. The chain is built from TRBV6-1 and TRBJ1-4, with D possibly TRBD1 on 6 matching bases. The V gene's germline CDR1 is MNHNS and CDR2 SASEGT. The CDR3 has 17 amino acids. With 3 bases removed from V and 3 bases from J, the gap between germline ends came to 17 bases. CDR3: CASSEGGQGLANEKLFF. Here the CDR3 DNA reads TGTGCCAGCAGTGAGGGGGGGCAGGGGTTGGCTAATGAAAAACTGTTTTTT.

The V and J genes are TRBV20-1 and TRBJ2-1; D is undetermined. The ends were cut back, 5 bases at V and 4 bases at J, with 6 bases in the middle. Per germline, CDR1 DFQATT and CDR2 SNEGSKA (reference sequence). The CDR3 consists of 11 residues. The CDR3 reads CSARKYNEQFF. DNA for the CDR3: TGCAGTGCTCGGAAATACAATGAGCAGTTCTTC.

The chain carries TRBV5-1 and TRBJ2-2, with a possible D match to TRBD2 (5 bases). The V gene lost 0 bases and the J gene lost 4 bases, with 13 bases spanning the gap. CDR3 length: 16 amino acids. The V gene's germline CDR1 is SGHRS and CDR2 YFSETQ. CDR3 sequence reads: CASSLEWLAGTGELFF. The CDR3 DNA reads TGCGCCAGCAGCTTGGAGTGGCTAGCCGGCACCGGGGAGCTGTTTTTT.

This clone was counted once. The rearrangement uses TRBV28 and TRBJ1-5; TRBD1 might be the D (5 bases). CDR3 length: 15 residues. The V gene's germline CDR1 is MDHEN and CDR2 SYDVKM. V lost 4 bases and J 5 bases, leaving 15 bases between the germline ends. In DNA, the CDR3 is TGTGCCAGCAGTTCCCCCGCAGGGTACGATCAGCCCCAGCATTTT. Its protein product is CASSSPAGYDQPQHF.

V usage is TRBV5-6 and J usage is TRBJ2-2; D remains ambiguous. Trimming stripped 2 bases from V and 2 bases from J, with 1 base between. Germline V gives CDR1 SGHDT, CDR2 YYEEEE. This CDR3 has 12 residues. The CDR3 loop is CASSFNTGELFF. The CDR3 nucleotides are TGTGCCAGCAGCTTCAACACCGGGGAGCTGTTTTTT.

This clone was recorded a few times. The chain carries TRBV27 and TRBJ2-5, with D unresolved. V was shortened by 3 bases and J by 0 bases, with 2 bases between the two germline ends. Germline assignment: CDR1 MNHEY and CDR2 SMNVEV (reference sequence). This CDR3 has 12 amino acids. CDR3 amino acids: CASSFYQETQYF. Here the CDR3 DNA reads TGTGCCAGCAGTTTCTACCAAGAGACCCAGTACTTC.

The chain combines TRBV28 with TRBJ2-3, with 10 bases that match TRBD2. CDR1 and CDR2 from the germline V gene are MDHEN and SYDVKM. The trim removed 1 base at V and 2 bases at J, leaving 9 bases unmatched. The CDR3 consists of 18 residues. CDR3 DNA: TGTGCCAGCAGTTTATTGTTTCTACTAGCGGGATCCACAGATACGCAGTATTTT. Translating gives CASSLLFLLAGSTDTQYF.

This clone was seen only a few times. The chain couples TRBV20-1 to TRBJ1-1; no reliable D call. V was trimmed by 2 bases and J by 8 bases, leaving 9 bases between them. In germline, CDR1 is DFQATT, CDR2 SNEGSKA (reference sequence). The CDR3 totals 11 residues. CDR3 in DNA: TGCAGTGCTAGACAGGCAGGCGAAGCTTTCTTT. Translation gives CSARQAGEAFF.

CDR3 nucleotide sequence: TGTGCCAGCAGGTTAACCCCGGGACTAGGAGATGGTGAGCAGTTCTTC. As protein: CASRLTPGLGDGEQFF. This chain joins TRBV7-2 and TRBJ2-1, with 8 bases identical to TRBD2. Germline V gene data show CDR1 as SGHTA and CDR2 as FQGNSA. The length of the CDR3 is 16 residues. J gave up 9 bases and V 6 bases, and 16 bases lay outside the gene matches.

On this clone: The junction departs from germline at one end; a sequencing error may be responsible. Other DNA sequences in the sample encode the same CDR3. The rearrangement uses TRBV6-5 and TRBJ1-3; unclear D gene. Germline CDR1 reads MNHEY; CDR2 reads SVGAGI. The CDR3 is made up of 14 amino acids. The chain's CDR3 is CASRSSVQGNTIYF. The CDR3 DNA follows: TGTGCTAGCAGGTCATCGGTACAGGGAAACACCATATATTTT.

The rearrangement links TRBV28 to TRBJ1-5; D gene uncertain. The CDR3 has 15 amino acids. Looked up from germline, CDR1 is MDHEN and CDR2 is SYDVKM. V dropped 3 bases and J dropped 6 bases, with 15 bases sitting between them. The CDR3 reads CASSFGLEVSQPQHF. Here the CDR3 DNA reads TGTGCCAGCAGTTTTGGGCTGGAGGTTAGTCAGCCCCAGCATTTT. Based on the CDR3 plus reference TRBV28 and TRBJ1-5, the full variable domain is DVKVTQSSRYLVKRTGEKVFLECVQDMDHENMFWYRQDPGLGLRLIYFSYDVKMKEKGDIPEGYSVSREKKERFSLILESASTNQTSMYLCASSFGLEVSQPQHFGDGTRLSIL.

V gene TRBV27 combines with J gene TRBJ2-3; 9 nucleotides agree with TRBD2. V lost 1 base and J lost 6; bases outside the gene matches: 8. Looked up from germline, CDR1 is MNHEY and CDR2 is SMNVEV (reference sequence). This CDR3 is built from 16 residues. As DNA, the CDR3 is TGTGCCAGCAGTTTATACGGCGGGAGGGCCGGGGATACGCAGTATTTT. Its translation is CASSLYGGRAGDTQYF.

V and J are TRBV21-1 and TRBJ2-5; no check of the table's D call, TRBD2, against the DNA was made. TRBV21-1 is labeled a pseudogene. The CDR3 has 14 amino acids. For the CDR3, the DNA is TGTGCCAGCAGCACCTGGACTTCCCAAGAGACCCAGTACTTC. Protein sequence: CASSTWTSQETQYF.

This chain links TRBV6-4 with TRBJ2-3; D is undetermined. V was clipped by 0 bases and J by 5 bases, with 6 bases between them. Germline CDR1 and CDR2: MRHNA and SNTAGT. The CDR3 has 13 amino acids. In nucleotides, the CDR3 is TGTGCCAGCAGTGACTCGAGCGAAGATACGCAGTATTTT. Amino acids: CASSDSSEDTQYF.

This clone turned up a few times. The rearrangement joins TRBV9 to TRBJ2-1; 8 nucleotides match TRBD2. Germline V CDR1 and CDR2: SGDLS, YYNGEE. The ends lost 0 bases at V and 2 bases at J; junction bases unmatched: 4. This CDR3 is built from 16 residues. CDR3 amino acids: CASSVDAGGPYNEQFF. As DNA, the CDR3 is TGTGCCAGCAGCGTAGATGCGGGAGGCCCCTACAATGAGCAGTTCTTC.

The rearrangement links TRBV25-1 to TRBJ2-2; no clear D gene. CDR1 MGHDK and CDR2 SYGVNS come from the germline V gene. This CDR3 region has 14 residues. Trimming left V 4 bases short and J 0 bases short, with 6 bases between. The CDR3 DNA reads TGTGCCAGCAGTGTTAGGTCGAACACCGGGGAGCTGTTTTTT. Encoded protein: CASSVRSNTGELFF.

The rearrangement joins TRBV6-6 to TRBJ2-4, with TRBD2 as a possible D gene (6 bases). CDR1 is MNHNY and CDR2 is SVGAGI in the germline V gene (reference sequence). Between the trimmed V and J ends, which lost 6 bases and 0 bases, there was a span of 15 bases. The CDR3 has 16 residues. CDR3: CASSAPGDQAKNIQYF. The CDR3 region has the DNA TGTGCCAGCAGCGCGCCGGGGGATCAAGCCAAAAACATTCAGTACTTC.

The gene calls are TRBV28 and TRBJ2-7; D is perhaps TRBD1 (6 bases). Germline lookup yields CDR1 MDHEN and CDR2 SYDVKM. V lost 7 bases, J lost 0 bases, and 13 bases lay in between. There are 14 residues in the CDR3. The CDR3 coding sequence is TGTGCCAGCACCGAGACAGGCCCCTCCTACGAGCAGTACTTC. It yields the protein CASTETGPSYEQYF.